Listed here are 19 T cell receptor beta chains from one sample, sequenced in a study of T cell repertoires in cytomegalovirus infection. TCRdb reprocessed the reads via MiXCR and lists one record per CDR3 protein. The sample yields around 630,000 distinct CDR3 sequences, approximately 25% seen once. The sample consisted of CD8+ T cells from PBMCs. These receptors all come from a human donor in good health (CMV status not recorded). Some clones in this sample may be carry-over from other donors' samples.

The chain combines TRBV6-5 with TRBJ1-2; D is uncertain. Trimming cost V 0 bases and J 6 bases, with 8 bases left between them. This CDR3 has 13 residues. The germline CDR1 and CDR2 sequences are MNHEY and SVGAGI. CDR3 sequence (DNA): TGTGCCAGCAGTTACTCGAAATATGATGGCTACACCTTC. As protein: CASSYSKYDGYTF.

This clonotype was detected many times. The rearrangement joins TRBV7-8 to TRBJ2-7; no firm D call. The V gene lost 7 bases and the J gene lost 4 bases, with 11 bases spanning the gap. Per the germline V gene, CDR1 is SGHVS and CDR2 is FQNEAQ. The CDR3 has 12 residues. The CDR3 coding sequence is TGTGCCAGCACCCCGGACGGTTACGAGCAGTACTTC. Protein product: CASTPDGYEQYF. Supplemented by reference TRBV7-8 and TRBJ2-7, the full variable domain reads GAGVSQSPRYKVAKRGQDVALRCDPISGHVSLFWYQQALGQGPEFLTYFQNEAQLDKSGLPSDRFFAERPEGSVSTLKIQRTQQEDSAVYLCASTPDGYEQYFGPGTRLTVT.

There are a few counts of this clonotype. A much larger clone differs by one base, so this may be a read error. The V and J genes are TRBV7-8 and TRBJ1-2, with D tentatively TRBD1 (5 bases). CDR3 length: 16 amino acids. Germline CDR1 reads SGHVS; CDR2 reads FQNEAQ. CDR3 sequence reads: CVSSLDIFGANYGYTF. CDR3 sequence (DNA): TGTGTCAGCAGCTTAGATATCTTCGGGGCAAACTATGGCTACACCTTC. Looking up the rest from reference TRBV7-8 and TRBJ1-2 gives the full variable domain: GAGVSQSPRYKVAKRGQDVALRCDPISGHVSLFWYQQALGQGPEFLTYFQNEAQLDKSGLPSDRFFAERPEGSVSTLKIQRTQQEDSAVYLCVSSLDIFGANYGYTFGSGTRLTVV.

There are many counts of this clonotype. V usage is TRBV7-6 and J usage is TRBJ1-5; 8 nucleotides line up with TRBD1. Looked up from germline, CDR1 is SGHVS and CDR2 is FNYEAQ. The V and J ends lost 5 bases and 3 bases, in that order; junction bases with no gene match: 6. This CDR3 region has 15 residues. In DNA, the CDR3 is TGTGCCAGCAGCCAAGGCAGGGGGCTCAATCAGCCCCAGCATTTT. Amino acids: CASSQGRGLNQPQHF.

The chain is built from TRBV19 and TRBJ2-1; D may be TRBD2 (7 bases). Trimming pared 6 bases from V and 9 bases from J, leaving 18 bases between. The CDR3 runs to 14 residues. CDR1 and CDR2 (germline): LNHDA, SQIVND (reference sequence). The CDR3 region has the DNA TGTGCCAGTAGACTCGAAGGGGGGGGCACTGAGCAGTTCTTC. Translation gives CASRLEGGGTEQFF.

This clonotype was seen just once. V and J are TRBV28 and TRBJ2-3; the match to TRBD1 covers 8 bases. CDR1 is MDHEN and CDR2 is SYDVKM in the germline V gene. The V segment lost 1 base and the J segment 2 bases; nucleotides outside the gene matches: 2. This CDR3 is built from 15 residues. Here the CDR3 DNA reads TGTGCCAGCAGTTTATACAGGGGGGTCACAGATACGCAGTATTTT. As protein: CASSLYRGVTDTQYF.

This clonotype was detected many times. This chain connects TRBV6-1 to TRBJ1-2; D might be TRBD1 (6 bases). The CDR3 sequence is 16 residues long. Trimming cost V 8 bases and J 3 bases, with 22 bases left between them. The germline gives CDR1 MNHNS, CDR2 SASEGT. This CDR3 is CASSRRPGEGDYGYTF. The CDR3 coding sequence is TGTGCCAGCTCACGAAGACCAGGGGAAGGGGACTATGGCTACACCTTC.

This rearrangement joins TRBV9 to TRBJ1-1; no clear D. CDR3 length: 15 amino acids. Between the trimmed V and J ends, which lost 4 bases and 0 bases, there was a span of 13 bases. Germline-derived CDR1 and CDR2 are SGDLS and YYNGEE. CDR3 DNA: TGTGCCAGCAGCCCATGGCTGACCCTGAACACTGAAGCTTTCTTT. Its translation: CASSPWLTLNTEAFF.

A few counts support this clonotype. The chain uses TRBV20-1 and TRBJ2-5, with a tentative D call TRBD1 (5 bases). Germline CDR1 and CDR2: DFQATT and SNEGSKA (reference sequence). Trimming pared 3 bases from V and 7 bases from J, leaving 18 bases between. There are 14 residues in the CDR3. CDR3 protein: CSASTRQTKRTQYF. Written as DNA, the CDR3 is TGCAGTGCTAGTACCCGACAGACCAAGAGGACCCAGTACTTC.

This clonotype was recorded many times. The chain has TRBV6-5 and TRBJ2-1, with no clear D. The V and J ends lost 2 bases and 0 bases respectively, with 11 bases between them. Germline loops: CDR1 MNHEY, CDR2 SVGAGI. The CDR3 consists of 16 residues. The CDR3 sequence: CASSYPYLSSYNEQFF. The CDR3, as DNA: TGTGCCAGCAGTTACCCGTACTTGAGCTCCTACAATGAGCAGTTCTTC.

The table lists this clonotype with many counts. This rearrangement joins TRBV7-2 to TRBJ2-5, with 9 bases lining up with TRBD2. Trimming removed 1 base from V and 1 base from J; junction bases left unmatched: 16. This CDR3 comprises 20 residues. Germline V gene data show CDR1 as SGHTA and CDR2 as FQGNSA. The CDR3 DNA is TGTGCCAGCAGCTTAGTAGTTTACCGTTCACTAGCGGGCCCCCAAGAGACCCAGTACTTC. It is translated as CASSLVVYRSLAGPQETQYF.

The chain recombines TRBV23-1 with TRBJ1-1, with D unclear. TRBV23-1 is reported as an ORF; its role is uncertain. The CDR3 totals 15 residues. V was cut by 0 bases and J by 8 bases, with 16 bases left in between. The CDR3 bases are TGCGCCAGCAGTCAATCGAGGTTGGCCCTAAGGGAAGCTTTCTTT. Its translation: CASSQSRLALREAFF.

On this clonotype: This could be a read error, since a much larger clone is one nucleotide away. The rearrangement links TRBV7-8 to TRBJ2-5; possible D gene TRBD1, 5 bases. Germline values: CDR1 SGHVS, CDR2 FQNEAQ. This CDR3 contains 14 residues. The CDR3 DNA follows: TGTGCCAACAGCGTCCCGGACATCCAAGAGACCCAGTACTTC. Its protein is CANSVPDIQETQYF.

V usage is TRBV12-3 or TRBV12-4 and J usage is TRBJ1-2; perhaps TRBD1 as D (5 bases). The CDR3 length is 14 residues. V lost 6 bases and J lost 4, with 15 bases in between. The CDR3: CASRSGTGIYGYTF. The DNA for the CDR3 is TGTGCCAGCAGAAGTGGGACGGGAATCTATGGCTACACCTTC.

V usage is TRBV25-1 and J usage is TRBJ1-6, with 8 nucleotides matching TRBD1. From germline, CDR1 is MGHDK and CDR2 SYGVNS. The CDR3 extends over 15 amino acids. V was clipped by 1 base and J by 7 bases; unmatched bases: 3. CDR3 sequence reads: CASSELTGVNSPLHF. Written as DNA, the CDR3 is TGTGCCAGCAGTGAATTGACAGGGGTGAATTCACCCCTCCACTTT.

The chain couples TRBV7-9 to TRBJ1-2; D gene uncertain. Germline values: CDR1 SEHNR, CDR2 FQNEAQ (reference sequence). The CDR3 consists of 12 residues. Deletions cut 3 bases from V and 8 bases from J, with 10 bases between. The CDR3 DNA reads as TGTGCCAGCAGCTTGGGGATGCGGGGCTACACCTTC. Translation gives CASSLGMRGYTF.

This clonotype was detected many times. DNA for the CDR3: TGTGCCAGCAGTTCTACACAGAGCTCCTACGAGCAGTACTTC. Protein: CASSSTQSSYEQYF. V gene TRBV7-8 combines with J gene TRBJ2-7; D call uncertain. Germline CDR1 SGHVS, CDR2 FQNEAQ. With 6 bases removed from V and 0 bases from J, the gap between germline ends came to 12 bases. The CDR3 runs to 14 residues. Together with reference TRBV7-8 and TRBJ2-7, the CDR3 gives the full variable domain: GAGVSQSPRYKVAKRGQDVALRCDPISGHVSLFWYQQALGQGPEFLTYFQNEAQLDKSGLPSDRFFAERPEGSVSTLKIQRTQQEDSAVYLCASSSTQSSYEQYFGPGTRLTVT.

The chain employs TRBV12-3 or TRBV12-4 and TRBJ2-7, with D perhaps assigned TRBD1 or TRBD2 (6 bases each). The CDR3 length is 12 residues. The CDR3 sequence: CANSLGGGEQYV. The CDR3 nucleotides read TGTGCCAACAGTTTGGGGGGCGGCGAGCAGTACGTC.

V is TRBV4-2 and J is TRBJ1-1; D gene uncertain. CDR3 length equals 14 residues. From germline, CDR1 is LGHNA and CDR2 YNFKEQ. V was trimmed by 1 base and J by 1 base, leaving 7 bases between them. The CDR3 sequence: CASSQGFTNTEAFF. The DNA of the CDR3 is TGTGCCAGCAGCCAAGGATTTACGAACACTGAAGCTTTCTTT.